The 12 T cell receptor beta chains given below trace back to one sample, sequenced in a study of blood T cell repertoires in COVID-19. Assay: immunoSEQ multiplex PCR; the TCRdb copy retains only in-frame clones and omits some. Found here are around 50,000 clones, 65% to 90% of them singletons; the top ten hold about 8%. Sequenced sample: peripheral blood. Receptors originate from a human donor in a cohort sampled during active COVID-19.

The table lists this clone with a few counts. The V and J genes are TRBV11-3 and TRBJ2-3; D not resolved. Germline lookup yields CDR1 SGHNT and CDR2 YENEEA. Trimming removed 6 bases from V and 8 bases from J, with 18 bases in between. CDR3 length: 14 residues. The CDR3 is CASRNYDKKGTQYF. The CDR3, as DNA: TGTGCCAGCAGGAATTATGACAAGAAAGGTACGCAGTATTTT.

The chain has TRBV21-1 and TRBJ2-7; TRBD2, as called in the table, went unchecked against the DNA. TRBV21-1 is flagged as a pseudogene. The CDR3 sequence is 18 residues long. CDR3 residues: CASSKLWAGPPKVHEQYF. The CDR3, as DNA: TGTGCCAGCAGCAAATTGTGGGCGGGACCCCCAAAAGTTCACGAGCAGTACTTC.

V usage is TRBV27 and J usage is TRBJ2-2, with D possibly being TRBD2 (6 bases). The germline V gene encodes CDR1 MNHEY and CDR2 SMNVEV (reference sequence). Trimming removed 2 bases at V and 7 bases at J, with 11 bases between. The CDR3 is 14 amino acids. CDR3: CASSLAGKDGELFF. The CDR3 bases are TGTGCCAGCAGTTTAGCGGGAAAGGACGGGGAGCTGTTTTTT.

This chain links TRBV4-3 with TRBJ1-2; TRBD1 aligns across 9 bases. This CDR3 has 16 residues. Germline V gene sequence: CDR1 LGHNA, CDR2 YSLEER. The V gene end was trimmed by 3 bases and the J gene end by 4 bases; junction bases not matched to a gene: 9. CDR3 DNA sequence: TGCGCCAGCAGCCAGCGGGACAGGGATTATGGCTATGGCTACACCTTC. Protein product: CASSQRDRDYGYGYTF.

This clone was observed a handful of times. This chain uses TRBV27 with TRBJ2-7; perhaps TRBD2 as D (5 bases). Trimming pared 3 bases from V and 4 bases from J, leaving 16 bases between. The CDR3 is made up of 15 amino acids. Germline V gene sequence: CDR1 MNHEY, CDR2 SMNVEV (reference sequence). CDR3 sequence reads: CASSFMRETLYEQYF. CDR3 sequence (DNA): TGTGCCAGCAGTTTTATGAGGGAAACACTTTACGAGCAGTACTTC.

The CDR3 DNA follows: TGTGCCAGCAGGCGACTAGCGGGAAGCTCCTACGAGCAGTACTTC. This codes for CASRRLAGSSYEQYF. This chain uses TRBV2 with TRBJ2-7; 11 nucleotides agree with TRBD2. Unmatched junction bases numbered 4, after V lost 6 bases and J lost 0 bases. CDR3 length: 15 amino acids. Germline V lookup: CDR1 SNHLY, CDR2 FYNNEI.

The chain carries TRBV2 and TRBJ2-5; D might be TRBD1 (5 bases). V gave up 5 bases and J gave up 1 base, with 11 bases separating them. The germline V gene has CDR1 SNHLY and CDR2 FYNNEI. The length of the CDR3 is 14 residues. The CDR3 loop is CASSKYRSQETQYF. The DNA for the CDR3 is TGTGCCAGCAGTAAGTACAGGTCCCAAGAGACCCAGTACTTC.

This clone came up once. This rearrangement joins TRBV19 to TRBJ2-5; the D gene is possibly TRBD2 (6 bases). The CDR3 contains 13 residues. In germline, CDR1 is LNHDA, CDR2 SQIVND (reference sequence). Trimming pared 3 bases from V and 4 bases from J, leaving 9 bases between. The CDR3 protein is CASSITGAETQYF. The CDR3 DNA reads TGTGCCAGTAGTATTACGGGAGCAGAGACCCAGTACTTC.

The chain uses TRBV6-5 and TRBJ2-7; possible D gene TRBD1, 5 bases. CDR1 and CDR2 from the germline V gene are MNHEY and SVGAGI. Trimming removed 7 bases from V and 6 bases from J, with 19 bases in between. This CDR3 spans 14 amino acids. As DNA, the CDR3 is TGTGCCAGCATTCCAGGGTATCCCACCGCCGAGCAGTACTTC. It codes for CASIPGYPTAEQYF.

Here the CDR3 reads CASGLAGGTDTQYF. Here the CDR3 DNA reads TGTGCTAGTGGCCTAGCGGGAGGTACCGATACGCAGTATTTT. The gene calls are TRBV12-5 and TRBJ2-3, with 11 bases fitting TRBD2. The V and J ends lost 6 bases and 6 bases, in that order; junction bases with no gene match: 5. The V gene's germline CDR1 is LGHNT and CDR2 FRNRAP. This CDR3 is 14 amino acids long.

The CDR3 region has the DNA TGTGCCAGCAGTTTGTCGGCGGGAAAGAACTATGGCTACACCTTC. The encoded protein is CASSLSAGKNYGYTF. This rearrangement joins TRBV6-5 to TRBJ1-2; no clear D. This CDR3 region has 15 residues. The germline V gene encodes CDR1 MNHEY and CDR2 SVGAGI. Deletions cut 4 bases from V and 2 bases from J, with 14 bases between.

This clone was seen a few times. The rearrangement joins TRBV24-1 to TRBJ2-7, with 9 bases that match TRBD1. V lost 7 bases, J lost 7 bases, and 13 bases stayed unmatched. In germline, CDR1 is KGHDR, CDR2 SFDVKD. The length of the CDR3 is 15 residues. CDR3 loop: CATRGSGQGAGEQYF. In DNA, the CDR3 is TGTGCCACCAGAGGTTCGGGACAGGGAGCTGGGGAGCAGTACTTC.